The 28 T cell receptor beta chains presented below share a single source sample, sequenced in a study of regulatory T cells in long-lasting Graves disease. Time point described: newly diagnosed GD, antithyroid drugs for less than 3 months. PBMC RNA served as the TCR library source. Construction of the TCR beta libraries employed iRepertoire HTBI primers in conjunction with Arm-PCR of CDR3 regions. TCRdb reprocessed the multiplex PCR reads with MiXCR, giving one entry per CDR3 protein. Of a few hundred thousand distinct CDR3 sequences in the sample, around 13% are singletons; the top ten hold about 15%. This sample also belongs to another study, concerning T cells in Graves' hyperthyroidism and ophthalmopathy.

This material consisted of peripheral blood mononuclear cells (PBMCs), taken at new diagnosis, from a patient treated with antithyroid drugs. These receptors were collected from a woman in her forties or fifties with Graves disease.

This clonotype was picked up many times. The chain carries TRBV5-8 and TRBJ2-7; 7 positions agree with TRBD1. V shed 1 base and J 2 bases; nucleotides not matched to a gene: 3. The CDR3 loop spans 14 amino acids. CDR1 and CDR2 (germline): SGHTS, YDEGEE. CDR3 amino acids: CASSLFGQAYEQYF. DNA of the CDR3: TGTGCCAGCAGCTTGTTCGGACAGGCCTACGAGCAGTACTTC.

CDR3: CASSLTQRSTGELFF. DNA of the CDR3: TGTGCCAGCAGCCTCACCCAAAGAAGTACCGGGGAGCTGTTTTTT. V is TRBV7-6 and J is TRBJ2-2; D ambiguous. The CDR3 length is 15 residues. The germline V gene encodes CDR1 SGHVS and CDR2 FNYEAQ. Between the trimmed V and J ends, which lost 5 bases and 5 bases, there was a span of 15 bases.

The chain carries TRBV30 and TRBJ2-3, with D possibly being TRBD1 (6 bases). In germline, CDR1 is GTSNPN, CDR2 SVGIG (reference sequence). V was clipped by 5 bases and J by 4 bases, with 19 bases between them. The CDR3 totals 15 residues. CDR3 in amino acids: CAWGRPGAGSDTQYF. The DNA of the CDR3 is TGTGCCTGGGGACGGCCAGGGGCTGGGTCAGATACGCAGTATTTT.

This clonotype showed up many times. V and J are TRBV13 and TRBJ2-3; TRBD2 aligns across 12 bases. This CDR3 contains 16 residues. Germline CDR1 reads PRHDT; CDR2 reads FYEKMQ (reference sequence). Trimming cost V 5 bases and J 0 bases; bases outside gene matches: 3. The CDR3 loop is CASSTTSGRSTDTQYF. In nucleotides, the CDR3 is TGTGCCAGCAGCACGACTAGCGGGAGAAGCACAGATACGCAGTATTTT.

In regard to this clonotype: Because the CDR3 is missing its conserved closing phenylalanine or tryptophan, this is likely a read error. The chain employs TRBV11-3 and TRBJ2-1; D unclear. The CDR3 loop spans 18 amino acids. Germline assignment: CDR1 SGHNT and CDR2 YENEEA. The germline V and J ends were trimmed by 4 bases and 0 bases, with 19 bases remaining between them. Written as DNA, the CDR3 is TGTGCCAGCAGCTCAAGATCGGGTCGGGTCGGCTCCTACAATGAGCAGTTCTAC. It codes for CASSSRSGRVGSYNEQFY.

This clonotype was seen repeatedly, ten times or more. The chain combines TRBV3-1 with TRBJ2-3; D possibly corresponds to TRBD1 (6 bases). In germline, CDR1 is LGHDT, CDR2 YNNKEL (reference sequence). The V end lost 3 bases, the J end lost 2 bases, and 9 bases lay between the germline ends. CDR3 size: 14 residues. For the CDR3, the DNA is TGTGCCAGCAGCCAGGGGGCTAACACAGATACGCAGTATTTT. Protein: CASSQGANTDTQYF.

Worth noting for this clonotype: This may come from a read error, since a much larger clone is one base off. This sequence joins TRBV7-8 and TRBJ2-2; D is ambiguous. The CDR3 totals 11 residues. The V end was cut by 4 bases, the J end by 6 bases, with 3 bases between. Germline V CDR1 and CDR2: SGHVS, FQNEAQ. In nucleotides, the CDR3 is TGTGCCAGCAGCTCCTCCGGGGAGCTGTTTTTT. It codes for CASSSSGELFF.

The CDR3 loop reads CASSIRTGGSYNEQFF. CDR3 DNA: TGTGCCAGTAGTATCCGGACGGGTGGGTCCTACAATGAGCAGTTCTTC. This rearrangement joins TRBV19 to TRBJ2-1; no definite D call. The CDR3 contains 16 residues. Germline CDR1 reads LNHDA; CDR2 reads SQIVND (reference sequence). V shed 3 bases and J shed 1 base, with 13 bases lying between them.

The rearrangement links TRBV20-1 to TRBJ2-1; TRBD2 matches 9 bases. Unmatched junction bases numbered 12, after V lost 6 bases and J lost 0 bases. This CDR3 spans 17 amino acids. Germline assignment: CDR1 DFQATT and CDR2 SNEGSKA (reference sequence). The CDR3 nucleotides read TGCAGTGCCGCGTCCCTAGCGGGGATAAGCTCCTACAATGAGCAGTTCTTC. Translated, it gives CSAASLAGISSYNEQFF.

This clonotype appeared many times. The chain employs TRBV11-2 and TRBJ2-1, with 7 bases aligning to TRBD1. CDR3 length: 18 residues. Per the germline V gene, CDR1 is SGHAT and CDR2 is FQNNGV. J gave up 0 bases and V 5 bases, and 13 bases lay outside the gene matches. CDR3 DNA sequence: TGTGCCAGCAGCCAAAGACGGGACAGTTCAAGCTCCTACAATGAGCAGTTCTTC. This encodes CASSQRRDSSSSYNEQFF.

The sample holds many counts of this clonotype. The chain employs TRBV28 and TRBJ2-7; perhaps TRBD2 as D (6 bases). The germline V gene encodes CDR1 MDHEN and CDR2 SYDVKM. The CDR3 runs to 13 residues. Between the trimmed V and J ends, which lost 7 bases and 3 bases, there was a span of 13 bases. The CDR3 region has the DNA TGTGCCAGCAACGCGCGGGGAAACTACGAGCAGTACTTC. It encodes CASNARGNYEQYF.

In this sample, this clonotype turned up many times. The gene calls are TRBV3-1 and TRBJ2-7; 10 bases agree with TRBD2. The CDR3 loop spans 18 amino acids. Unmatched junction bases numbered 10, after V lost 0 bases and J lost 2 bases. Per germline, CDR1 LGHDT and CDR2 YNNKEL (reference sequence). DNA for the CDR3: TGTGCCAGCAGCCAAGAAGCTAGCGGGAGTAACCGGCCCTACGAGCAGTACTTC. Its translation: CASSQEASGSNRPYEQYF.

This clonotype appeared many times. The chain recombines TRBV7-3 with TRBJ2-5, with 14 bases lining up with TRBD2. The CDR3 consists of 17 residues. Germline values: CDR1 SGHTA, CDR2 FQGTGA. Trimming cost V 8 bases and J 5 bases; bases outside gene matches: 13. CDR3 residues: CASAKLGLAGGGETQYF. In nucleotides, the CDR3 is TGTGCCAGCGCAAAATTAGGACTAGCGGGAGGTGGTGAGACCCAGTACTTC.

The CDR3 loop reads CSARDPLAEVYNEQFF. The CDR3 nucleotides read TGCAGTGCTAGAGATCCCCTAGCGGAGGTATACAATGAGCAGTTCTTC. The chain has TRBV20-1 and TRBJ2-1, with 7 bases that match TRBD2. Germline V lookup: CDR1 DFQATT, CDR2 SNEGSKA (reference sequence). This CDR3 comprises 16 residues. Trimming took 0 bases from V and 4 from J; bases not matched to a gene: 9.

This clonotype was counted at least ten times. This rearrangement joins TRBV4-1 to TRBJ2-7; 9 nucleotides line up with TRBD1. This CDR3 is 21 amino acids long. The germline V gene has CDR1 MGHRA and CDR2 YSYEKL. Losses at the gene ends were 1 base for V and 4 bases for J; bases not matched to a gene: 23. The CDR3 nucleotides are TGCGCCAGCAGCCAAGTGATTATGTGGGTGGCCGATACAGGGGGCGAATACGAGCAGTACTTC. Protein sequence: CASSQVIMWVADTGGEYEQYF.

V usage is TRBV7-2 and J usage is TRBJ1-6; 11 bases match TRBD1. J lost 9 bases, V lost 4 bases, and 8 bases had no gene match. The CDR3 length is 16 residues. CDR1 is SGHTA, CDR2 FQGNSA, per germline. The CDR3 DNA follows: TGTGCCAGCAGCTCGCTAGGACAGGGGGCAGGTTCACCCCTCCACTTT. It codes for CASSSLGQGAGSPLHF. The entire variable domain, with the rest obtained from reference TRBV7-2 and TRBJ1-6, is as follows: GAGVSQSPSNKVTEKGKDVELRCDPISGHTALYWYRQSLGQGLEFLIYFQGNSAPDKSGLPSDRFSAERTGGSVSTLTIQRTQQEDSAVYLCASSSLGQGAGSPLHFGNGTRLTVT.

The genes are TRBV5-1 and TRBJ1-2; 8 nucleotides align to TRBD1. Germline V gene lookup returns CDR1 SGHRS and CDR2 YFSETQ. V lost 3 bases and J lost 3; bases outside the gene matches: 7. This CDR3 is built from 15 residues. The CDR3 loop is CASSSRTGLHYGYTF. CDR3 DNA: TGCGCCAGCAGCTCGCGGACAGGGCTCCACTATGGCTACACCTTC.

A few counts support this clonotype. The chain links TRBV3-1 to TRBJ2-1; a possible D gene is TRBD2 (6 bases). The CDR3 is 18 residues long. CDR1 is LGHDT and CDR2 is YNNKEL in the germline V gene (reference sequence). Trimming shortened V by 1 base and J by 4 bases, and 20 bases separated the two germline ends. The DNA for the CDR3 is TGTGCCAGCAGCCAAGCAAATTCGGGGCGGGAAAGATACAATGAGCAGTTCTTC. Translated: CASSQANSGRERYNEQFF.

This chain joins TRBV4-1 and TRBJ2-3; the D gene is possibly TRBD1 (5 bases). Germline CDR1 is MGHRA and CDR2 is YSYEKL. The CDR3 is 16 residues long. Trimming removed 0 bases at V and 2 bases at J, with 12 bases between. CDR3: CASSQDRQWDTDTQYF. CDR3 sequence (DNA): TGCGCCAGCAGCCAAGATAGACAGTGGGACACAGATACGCAGTATTTT.

The table lists this clonotype with many counts. The rearrangement uses TRBV2 and TRBJ1-5; D is perhaps TRBD1 (5 bases). Germline CDR1 reads SNHLY; CDR2 reads FYNNEI. The CDR3 totals 16 residues. With 4 bases removed from V and 0 bases from J, the gap between germline ends came to 13 bases. The CDR3 region is CASSAVGGISNQPQHF. As DNA, the CDR3 is TGTGCCAGCAGTGCCGTGGGGGGGATTAGCAATCAGCCCCAGCATTTT.

Comment on this clonotype: A far larger clone differs by one base, so this is likely a read error. The chain carries TRBV12-3 or TRBV12-4 and TRBJ2-7, with D perhaps matching TRBD1 or TRBD2 (5 bases each). V shed 7 bases and J shed 7 bases, with 14 bases lying between them. CDR3 length: 12 residues. The CDR3 DNA sequence: TGTGCCAGCATCTCGGGGCAGAATGAGCAGTACTTC. Its protein product is CASISGQNEQYF.

The sample holds many counts of this clonotype. A junction boundary mismatches the germline segment, possibly from a read error. V usage is TRBV3-1 and J usage is TRBJ2-3; D uncertain. Germline V gene sequence: CDR1 LGHDT, CDR2 YNNKEL (reference sequence). This CDR3 region has 14 residues. DNA of the CDR3: TGCGCCAGCAGCTTCAGTGGCAACACAGATACGCAGTATTTT. This gives the protein CASSFSGNTDTQYF.

This clonotype was detected ten times or more. The genes are TRBV7-8 and TRBJ1-2; 7 bases are a match to TRBD1. The CDR3 contains 18 residues. Germline assignment: CDR1 SGHVS and CDR2 FQNEAQ. J gave up 5 bases and V 0 bases, and 15 bases lay outside the gene matches. For the CDR3, the DNA is TGTGCCAGCAGCTTAGCGGCCGCGACAGGGAGAATGGGATATGGCTACACCTTC. Its translation: CASSLAAATGRMGYGYTF.

V is TRBV20-1 and J is TRBJ2-1, with TRBD2 matching 12 bases. Losses at the gene ends were 6 bases for V and 7 bases for J; bases not matched to a gene: 7. The CDR3 extends over 14 amino acids. Germline CDR1 and CDR2: DFQATT and SNEGSKA (reference sequence). In DNA, the CDR3 is TGCAGTGCCACGCCGACTAGCGGGAGAAATGAGCAGTTCTTC. Protein product: CSATPTSGRNEQFF.

The rearrangement joins TRBV24-1 to TRBJ2-1; 11 bases match TRBD1. J was trimmed by 8 bases and V by 3 bases; bases with no gene match: 14. Germline CDR1 is KGHDR and CDR2 is SFDVKD. This CDR3 is 18 amino acids long. The CDR3 DNA reads TGTGCCACCAGTGATCCCCGGACAGGGGGCTTGGAGTGGGATGAGCAGTTCTTC. Its protein product is CATSDPRTGGLEWDEQFF.

The chain joins TRBV12-3 or TRBV12-4 to TRBJ2-7; 14 bases fit TRBD2. This CDR3 comprises 17 residues. The ends lost 5 bases at V and 6 bases at J; junction bases unmatched: 12. The CDR3 spells CASSPLLTSGRAFEQYF. Written as DNA, the CDR3 is TGTGCCAGCAGTCCCTTGTTGACTAGCGGGAGGGCCTTCGAGCAGTACTTC.

This clonotype occurred many times. The chain links TRBV2 to TRBJ2-1; 9 bases are shared with TRBD2. CDR3 length: 15 residues. The ends lost 2 bases at V and 2 bases at J; junction bases unmatched: 1. Germline CDR1 and CDR2: SNHLY and FYNNEI. Written as DNA, the CDR3 is TGTGCCAGCAGTGAACGGACTAGCGCCTACAATGAGCAGTTCTTC. Its protein is CASSERTSAYNEQFF.

The V call is TRBV20-1, the J call TRBJ2-1; the match to TRBD2 covers 14 bases. After removal of 5 bases from V and 0 bases from J, the junction contained 9 bases not matched to a gene. The CDR3 runs 18 residues. Per the germline V gene, CDR1 is DFQATT and CDR2 is SNEGSKA (reference sequence). The CDR3 region has the DNA TGCAGTGCTCCCACCAGGACTAGCGGGAGGCCCTCCTACAATGAGCAGTTCTTC. Amino acid sequence: CSAPTRTSGRPSYNEQFF.